The clone carrying this T cell receptor beta chain was counted ten times or more. This CDR3 comprises 12 residues. V lost 5 bases and J lost 2, with 8 bases in between. The germline gives CDR1 DFQATT, CDR2 SNEGSKA (reference sequence). The data derive from a study of T-cell reconstitution after alpha-beta-depleted transplantation in children. Unique molecular identifiers tagged the TCRbeta library. TCRdb reanalysed the PCR reads using MiXCR and keeps one entry per CDR3 protein. Among about 640,000 distinct CDR3 sequences, about 15% were seen once, and the ten largest hold about 1.1%. This TCR came from a human donor who donated a stem cell graft to a child with acute myeloid leukemia. This sequence joins TRBV20-1 and TRBJ2-3; D unclear. The sequencing used PBMCs from the stem cell graft donor, collected from the stem cell graft. The CDR3: CSAGQNTDTQYF. The CDR3 nucleotides read TGCAGTGCTGGCCAGAACACAGATACGCAGTATTTT.